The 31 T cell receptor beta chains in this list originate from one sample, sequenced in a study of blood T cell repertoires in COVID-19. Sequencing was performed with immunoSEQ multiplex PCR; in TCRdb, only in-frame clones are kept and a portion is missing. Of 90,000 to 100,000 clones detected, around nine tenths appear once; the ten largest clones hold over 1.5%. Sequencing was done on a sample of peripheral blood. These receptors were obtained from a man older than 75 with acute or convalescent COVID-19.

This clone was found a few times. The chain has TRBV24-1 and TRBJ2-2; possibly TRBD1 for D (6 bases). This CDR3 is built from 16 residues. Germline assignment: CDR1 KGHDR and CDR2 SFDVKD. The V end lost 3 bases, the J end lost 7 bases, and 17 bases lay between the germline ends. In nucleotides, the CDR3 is TGTGCCACCAGTGATCCCGGGACACGGGACGGCGGGGAGCTGTTTTTT. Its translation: CATSDPGTRDGGELFF.

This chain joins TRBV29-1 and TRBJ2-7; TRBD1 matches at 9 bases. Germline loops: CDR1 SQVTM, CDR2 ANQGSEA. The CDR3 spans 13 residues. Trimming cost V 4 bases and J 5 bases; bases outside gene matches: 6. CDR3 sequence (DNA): TGCAGCGTTGCTGGGGGACAGGGCCACGAGCAGTACTTC. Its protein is CSVAGGQGHEQYF.

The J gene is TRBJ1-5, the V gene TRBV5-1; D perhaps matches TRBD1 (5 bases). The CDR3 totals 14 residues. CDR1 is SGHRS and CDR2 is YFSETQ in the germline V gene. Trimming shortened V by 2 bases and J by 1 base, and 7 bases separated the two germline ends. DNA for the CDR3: TGCGCCAGCAGCTTTGGGGGGAGCAATCAGCCCCAGCATTTT. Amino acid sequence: CASSFGGSNQPQHF.

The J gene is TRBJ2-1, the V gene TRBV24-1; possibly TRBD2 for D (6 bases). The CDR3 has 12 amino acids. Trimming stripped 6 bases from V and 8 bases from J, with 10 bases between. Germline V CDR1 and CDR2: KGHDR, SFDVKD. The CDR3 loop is CATSRWGDEQFF. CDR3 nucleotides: TGTGCCACCAGTAGGTGGGGGGATGAGCAGTTCTTC.

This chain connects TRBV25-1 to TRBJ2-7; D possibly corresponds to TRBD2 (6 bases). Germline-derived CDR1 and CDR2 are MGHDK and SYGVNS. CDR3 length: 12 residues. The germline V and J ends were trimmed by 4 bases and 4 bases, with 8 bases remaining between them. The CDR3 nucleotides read TGTGCCAGCAGTGTGGGGGGATACGAGCAGTACTTC. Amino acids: CASSVGGYEQYF.

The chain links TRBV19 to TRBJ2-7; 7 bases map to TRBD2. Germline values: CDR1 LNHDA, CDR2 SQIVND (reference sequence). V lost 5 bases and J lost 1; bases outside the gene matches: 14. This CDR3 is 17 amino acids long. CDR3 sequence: CASSARQGGRESYEQYF. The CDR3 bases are TGTGCCAGTAGTGCCCGGCAGGGAGGGCGGGAGTCCTACGAGCAGTACTTC. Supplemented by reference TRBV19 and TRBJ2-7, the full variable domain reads DGGITQSPKYLFRKEGQNVTLSCEQNLNHDAMYWYRQDPGQGLRLIYYSQIVNDFQKGDIAEGYSVSREKKESFPLTVTSAQKNPTAFYLCASSARQGGRESYEQYFGPGTRLTVT.

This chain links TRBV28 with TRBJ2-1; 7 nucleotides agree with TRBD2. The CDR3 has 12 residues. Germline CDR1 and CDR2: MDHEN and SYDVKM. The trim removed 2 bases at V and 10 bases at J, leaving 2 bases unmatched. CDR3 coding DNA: TGTGCCAGCAGTTTAGGACTAGGCGAGCAGTTCTTC. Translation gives CASSLGLGEQFF.

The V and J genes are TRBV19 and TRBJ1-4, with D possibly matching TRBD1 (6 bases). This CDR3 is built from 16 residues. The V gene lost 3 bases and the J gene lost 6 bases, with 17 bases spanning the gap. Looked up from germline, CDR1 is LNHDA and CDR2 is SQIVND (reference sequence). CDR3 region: CASSILQGSEDEKLFF. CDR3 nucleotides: TGTGCCAGTAGTATCCTACAGGGCTCGGAGGATGAAAAACTGTTTTTT.

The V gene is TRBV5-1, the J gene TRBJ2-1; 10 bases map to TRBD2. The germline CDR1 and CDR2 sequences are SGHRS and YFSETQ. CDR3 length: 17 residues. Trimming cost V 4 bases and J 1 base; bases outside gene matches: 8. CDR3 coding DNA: TGCGCCAGCAGCACCTCCCGAGCGGGAGGGTCCTACAATGAGCAGTTCTTC. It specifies CASSTSRAGGSYNEQFF.

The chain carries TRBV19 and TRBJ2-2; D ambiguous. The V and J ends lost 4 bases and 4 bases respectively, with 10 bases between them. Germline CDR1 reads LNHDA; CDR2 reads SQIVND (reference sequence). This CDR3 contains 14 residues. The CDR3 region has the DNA TGTGCCAGTAGTACCCAATCAGGCACCGGGGAGCTGTTTTTT. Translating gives CASSTQSGTGELFF.

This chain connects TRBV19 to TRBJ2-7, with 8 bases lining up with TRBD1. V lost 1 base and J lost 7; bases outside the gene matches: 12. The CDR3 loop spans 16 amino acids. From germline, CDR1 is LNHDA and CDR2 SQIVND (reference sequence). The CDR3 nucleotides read TGTGCCAGTAGTATAGGGGGCACAGGGGGACGGGAAGAGCAGTACTTC. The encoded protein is CASSIGGTGGREEQYF.

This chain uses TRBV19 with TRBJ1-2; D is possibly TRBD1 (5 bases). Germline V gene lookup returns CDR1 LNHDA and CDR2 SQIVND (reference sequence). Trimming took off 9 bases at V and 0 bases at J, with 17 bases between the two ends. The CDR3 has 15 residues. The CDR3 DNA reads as TGTGCCAGCAATGGGGCAGGGTCTACTAACTATGGCTACACCTTC. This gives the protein CASNGAGSTNYGYTF.

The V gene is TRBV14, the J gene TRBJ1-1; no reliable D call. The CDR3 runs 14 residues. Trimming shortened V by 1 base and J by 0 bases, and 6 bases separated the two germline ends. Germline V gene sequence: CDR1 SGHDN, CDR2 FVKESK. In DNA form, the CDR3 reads TGTGCCAGCAGCCAAGTTCAGGTGAACACTGAAGCTTTCTTT. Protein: CASSQVQVNTEAFF. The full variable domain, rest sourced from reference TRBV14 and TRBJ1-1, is EAGVTQFPSHSVIEKGQTVTLRCDPISGHDNLYWYRRVMGKEIKFLLHFVKESKQDESGMPNNRFLAERTGGTYSTLKVQPAELEDSGVYFCASSQVQVNTEAFFGQGTRLTVV.

CDR3 loop: CASSRGGQGLSGDEQYF. The CDR3 DNA reads as TGCGCCAGCAGCCGAGGGGGACAGGGGCTCTCCGGGGACGAGCAGTACTTC. V usage is TRBV5-1 and J usage is TRBJ2-7; 10 bases line up with TRBD1. V trimming: 4 bases; J trimming: 5 bases; junction bases outside the gene matches: 15. Germline assignment: CDR1 SGHRS and CDR2 YFSETQ. This CDR3 region has 17 residues.

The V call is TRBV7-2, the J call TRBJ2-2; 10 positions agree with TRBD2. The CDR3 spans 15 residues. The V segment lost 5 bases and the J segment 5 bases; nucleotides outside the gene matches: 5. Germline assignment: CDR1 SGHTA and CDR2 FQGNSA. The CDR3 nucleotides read TGTGCCAGCAGCAAGCTAGCGGGGGAAACCGGGGAGCTGTTTTTT. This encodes CASSKLAGETGELFF.

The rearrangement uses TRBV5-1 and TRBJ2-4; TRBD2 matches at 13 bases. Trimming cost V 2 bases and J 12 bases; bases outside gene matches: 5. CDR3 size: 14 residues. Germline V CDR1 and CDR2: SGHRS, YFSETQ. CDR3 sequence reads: CASSFGLAGDPQYF. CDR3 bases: TGCGCCAGCAGCTTTGGACTAGCGGGAGACCCTCAGTACTTC. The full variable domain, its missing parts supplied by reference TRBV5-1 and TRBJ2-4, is KAGVTQTPRYLIKTRGQQVTLSCSPISGHRSVSWYQQTPGQGLQFLFEYFSETQRNKGNFPGRFSGRQFSNSRSEMNVSTLELGDSALYLCASSFGLAGDPQYFGAGTRLSVL.

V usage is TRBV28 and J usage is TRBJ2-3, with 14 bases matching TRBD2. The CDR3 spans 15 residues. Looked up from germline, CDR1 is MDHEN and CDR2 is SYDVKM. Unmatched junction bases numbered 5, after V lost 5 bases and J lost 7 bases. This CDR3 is CASSGLAGGWYTQYF. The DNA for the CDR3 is TGTGCCAGCAGTGGACTAGCGGGAGGTTGGTATACGCAGTATTTT. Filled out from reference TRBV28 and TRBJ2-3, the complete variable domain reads DVKVTQSSRYLVKRTGEKVFLECVQDMDHENMFWYRQDPGLGLRLIYFSYDVKMKEKGDIPEGYSVSREKKERFSLILESASTNQTSMYLCASSGLAGGWYTQYFGPGTRLTVL.

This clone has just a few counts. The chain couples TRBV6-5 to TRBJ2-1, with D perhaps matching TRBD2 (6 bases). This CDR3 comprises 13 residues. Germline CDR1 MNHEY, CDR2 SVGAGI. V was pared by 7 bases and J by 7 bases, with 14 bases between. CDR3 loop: CASTTPAGNEQFF. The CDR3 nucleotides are TGTGCCAGCACCACACCAGCGGGTAATGAGCAGTTCTTC.

This chain's CDR3 is CASSGQGSNTGELFF. CDR3 DNA sequence: TGTGCCAGTAGTGGACAGGGATCGAACACCGGGGAGCTGTTTTTT. The chain links TRBV19 to TRBJ2-2; TRBD1 agrees at 8 bases. Germline CDR1 reads LNHDA; CDR2 reads SQIVND (reference sequence). The CDR3 loop spans 15 amino acids. Trimming cost V 5 bases and J 0 bases; bases outside gene matches: 2. Using reference TRBV19 and TRBJ2-2 for the parts outside the CDR3, the full variable domain is DGGITQSPKYLFRKEGQNVTLSCEQNLNHDAMYWYRQDPGQGLRLIYYSQIVNDFQKGDIAEGYSVSREKKESFPLTVTSAQKNPTAFYLCASSGQGSNTGELFFGEGSRLTVL.

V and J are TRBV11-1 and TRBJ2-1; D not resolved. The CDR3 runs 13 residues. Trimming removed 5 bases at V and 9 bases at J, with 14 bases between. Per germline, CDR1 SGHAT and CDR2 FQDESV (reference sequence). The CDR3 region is CASSLRNGFEQFF. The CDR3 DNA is TGTGCCAGCAGCCTACGGAACGGGTTTGAGCAGTTCTTC. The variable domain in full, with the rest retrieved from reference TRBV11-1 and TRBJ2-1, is EAEVAQSPRYKITEKSQAVAFWCDPISGHATLYWYRQILGQGPELLVQFQDESVVDDSQLPKDRFSAERLKGVDSTLKIQPAELGDSAMYLCASSLRNGFEQFFGPGTRLTVL.

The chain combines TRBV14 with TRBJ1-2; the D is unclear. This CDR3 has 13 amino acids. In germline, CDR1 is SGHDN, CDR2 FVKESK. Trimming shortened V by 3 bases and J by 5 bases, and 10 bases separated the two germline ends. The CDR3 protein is CASSQVASYGYTF. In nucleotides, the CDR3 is TGTGCCAGCAGCCAGGTAGCTTCGTATGGCTACACCTTC.

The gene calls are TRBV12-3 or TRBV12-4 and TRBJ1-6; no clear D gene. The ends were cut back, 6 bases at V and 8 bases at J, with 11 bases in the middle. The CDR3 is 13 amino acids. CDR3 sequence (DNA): TGTGCCAGCAGCCCGAGAGAGGATTCACCCCTCCACTTT. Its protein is CASSPREDSPLHF.

CDR3 protein: CASRSGLGQPQHF. The CDR3, as DNA: TGTGCCAGCAGGTCGGGGTTGGGTCAGCCCCAGCATTTT. The V and J genes are TRBV6-5 and TRBJ1-5, with no clear D. V was trimmed by 6 bases and J by 6 bases, leaving 12 bases between them. CDR1 and CDR2 from the germline V gene are MNHEY and SVGAGI. The length of the CDR3 is 13 residues.

CDR3 sequence reads: CASRDRGAGNTIYF. In DNA, the CDR3 is TGTGCCAGCAGGGACAGGGGGGCTGGAAACACCATATATTTT. V gene TRBV2 combines with J gene TRBJ1-3; 10 nucleotides agree with TRBD1. This CDR3 is built from 14 residues. V lost 6 bases and J lost 2; bases outside the gene matches: 1. Germline V gives CDR1 SNHLY, CDR2 FYNNEI.

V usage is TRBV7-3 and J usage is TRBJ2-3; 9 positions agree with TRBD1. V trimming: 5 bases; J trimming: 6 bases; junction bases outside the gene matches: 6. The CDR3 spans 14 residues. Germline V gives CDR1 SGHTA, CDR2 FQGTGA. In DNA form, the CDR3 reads TGTGCCAGCAGCGCCTGGACAGGGGAGGATACGCAGTATTTT. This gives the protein CASSAWTGEDTQYF.

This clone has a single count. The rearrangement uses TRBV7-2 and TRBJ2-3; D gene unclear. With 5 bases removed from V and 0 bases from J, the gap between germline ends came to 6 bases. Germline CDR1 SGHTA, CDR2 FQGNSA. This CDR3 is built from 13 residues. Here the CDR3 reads CASSIPSTDTQYF. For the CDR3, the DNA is TGTGCCAGCAGCATCCCTAGCACAGATACGCAGTATTTT. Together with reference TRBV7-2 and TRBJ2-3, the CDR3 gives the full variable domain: GAGVSQSPSNKVTEKGKDVELRCDPISGHTALYWYRQSLGQGLEFLIYFQGNSAPDKSGLPSDRFSAERTGGSVSTLTIQRTQQEDSAVYLCASSIPSTDTQYFGPGTRLTVL.

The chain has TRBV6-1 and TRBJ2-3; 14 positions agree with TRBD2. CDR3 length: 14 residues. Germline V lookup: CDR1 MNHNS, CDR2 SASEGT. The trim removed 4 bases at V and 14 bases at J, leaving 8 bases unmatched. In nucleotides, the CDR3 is TGTGCCAGCAGTGCCGGGACTAGCGGGAGTCTGCCGTATTTT. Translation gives CASSAGTSGSLPYF.

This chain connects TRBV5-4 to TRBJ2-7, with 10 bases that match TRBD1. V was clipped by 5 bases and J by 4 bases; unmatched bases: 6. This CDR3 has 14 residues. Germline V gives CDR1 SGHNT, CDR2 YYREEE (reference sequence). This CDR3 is CASRLQGQGYEQYF. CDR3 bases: TGTGCCAGCAGGCTCCAGGGACAGGGGTACGAGCAGTACTTC.

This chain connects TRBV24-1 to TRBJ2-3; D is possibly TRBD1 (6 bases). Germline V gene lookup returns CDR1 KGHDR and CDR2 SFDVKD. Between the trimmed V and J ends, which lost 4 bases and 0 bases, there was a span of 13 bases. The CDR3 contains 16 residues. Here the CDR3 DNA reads TGTGCCACCAGTGACCCCAGGGGACAAAGCACAGATACGCAGTATTTT. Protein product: CATSDPRGQSTDTQYF.

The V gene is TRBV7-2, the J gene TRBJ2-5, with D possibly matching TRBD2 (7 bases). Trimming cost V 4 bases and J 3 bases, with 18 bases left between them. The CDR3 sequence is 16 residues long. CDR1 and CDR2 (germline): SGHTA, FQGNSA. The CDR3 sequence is CASSSGRGRGEETQYF. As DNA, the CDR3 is TGTGCCAGCAGCTCAGGCAGGGGCCGGGGGGAAGAGACCCAGTACTTC.

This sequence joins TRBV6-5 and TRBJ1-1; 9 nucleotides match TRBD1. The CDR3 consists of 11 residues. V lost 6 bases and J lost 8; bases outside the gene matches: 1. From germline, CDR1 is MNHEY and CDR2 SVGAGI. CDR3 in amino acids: CASRGTGEAFF. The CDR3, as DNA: TGTGCCAGCAGGGGGACAGGGGAAGCTTTCTTT.